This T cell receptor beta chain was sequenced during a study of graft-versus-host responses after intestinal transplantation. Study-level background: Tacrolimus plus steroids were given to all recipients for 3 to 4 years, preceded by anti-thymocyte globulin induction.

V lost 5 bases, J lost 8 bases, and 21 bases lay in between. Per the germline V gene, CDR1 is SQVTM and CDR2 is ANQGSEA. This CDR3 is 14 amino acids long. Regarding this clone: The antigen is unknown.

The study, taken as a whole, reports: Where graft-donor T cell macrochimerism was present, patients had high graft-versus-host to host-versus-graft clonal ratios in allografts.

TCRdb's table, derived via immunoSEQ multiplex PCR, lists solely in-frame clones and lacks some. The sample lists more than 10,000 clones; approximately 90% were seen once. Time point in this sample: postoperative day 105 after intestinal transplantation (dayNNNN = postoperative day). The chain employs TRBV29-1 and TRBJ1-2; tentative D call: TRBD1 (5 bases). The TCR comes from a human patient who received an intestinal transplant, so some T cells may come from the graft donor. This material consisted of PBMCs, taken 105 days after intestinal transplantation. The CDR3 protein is CSVPSPGRAQGYTF. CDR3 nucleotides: TGCAGCGTTCCTTCCCCGGGACGGGCCCAGGGCTACACCTTC.